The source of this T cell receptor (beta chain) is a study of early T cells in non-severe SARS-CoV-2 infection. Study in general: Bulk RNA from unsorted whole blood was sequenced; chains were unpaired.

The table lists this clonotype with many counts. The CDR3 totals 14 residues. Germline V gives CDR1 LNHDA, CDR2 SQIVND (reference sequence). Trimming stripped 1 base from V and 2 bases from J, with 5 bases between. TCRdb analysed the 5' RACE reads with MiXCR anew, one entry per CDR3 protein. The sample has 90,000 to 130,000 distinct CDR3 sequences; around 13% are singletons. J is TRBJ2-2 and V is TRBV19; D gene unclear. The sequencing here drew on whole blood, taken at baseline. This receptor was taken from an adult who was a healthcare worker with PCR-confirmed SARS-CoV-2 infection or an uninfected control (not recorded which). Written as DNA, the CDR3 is TGTGCCAGTAGTATAGTGGTCAACACCGGGGAGCTGTTTTTT. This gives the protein CASSIVVNTGELFF. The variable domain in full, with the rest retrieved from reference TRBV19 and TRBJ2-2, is DGGITQSPKYLFRKEGQNVTLSCEQNLNHDAMYWYRQDPGQGLRLIYYSQIVNDFQKGDIAEGYSVSREKKESFPLTVTSAQKNPTAFYLCASSIVVNTGELFFGEGSRLTVL.